The TCR beta chain under discussion was sequenced for a study of cytomegalovirus exposure and HLA in healthy donors. Broader study findings: Segments of the TCR beta V type were, in most cases, productive about 87% or about 30% of the time in an earlier analysis.

PCR involved 60 Vbeta and 13 Jbeta primers. Profiled with immunoSEQ multiplex PCR; TCRdb holds only in-frame clones, not every one. In the table there are 100,000 to 150,000 clones, approximately 10% of which are singletons. Germline CDR1 and CDR2: SGDLS and YYNGEE. Trimming shortened V by 1 base and J by 4 bases, and 8 bases separated the two germline ends. The CDR3 consists of 13 residues. With regard to this clone: The antigen is undetermined.

The specimen sequenced was PBMCs. This TCR derives from a woman aged 18-29 years in good health and CMV-seropositive. The chain has TRBV9 and TRBJ2-5, with a possible D match to TRBD2 (6 bases). CDR3 sequence (DNA): TGTGCCAGCAGCGTACGACTAGGAGAGACCCAGTACTTC. The encoded protein is CASSVRLGETQYF.